The entry that follows covers one TCR beta chain sequence. This CDR3 region has 12 residues. Trimming removed 3 bases at V and 8 bases at J, with 10 bases between. Germline CDR1 reads KGHDR; CDR2 reads SFDVKD. The protocol was immunoSEQ multiplex PCR, while the TCRdb copy is restricted to in-frame clones and leaves out a portion. Of more than 100,000 clones listed, 75% to 90% are singletons. The data are from a study of blood T cell repertoires in COVID-19. Study context: Samples taken during acute and convalescent COVID-19 were collected in the United States, Italy and Spain. T cells, B-cell-depleted T cells, or PBMCs supplied cDNA or gDNA.

This TCR came from a woman in her 70s with acute or convalescent COVID-19. Specimen: peripheral blood. The chain recombines TRBV24-1 with TRBJ2-7; D not resolved. The CDR3: CATSDNWAKQYF. CDR3 nucleotide sequence: TGTGCCACCAGTGATAACTGGGCCAAGCAGTACTTC.